These T cell receptor beta chains were read from a single sample in a study of T cells in Graves' hyperthyroidism and ophthalmopathy. TCRdb ran MiXCR on the multiplex PCR reads and lists one entry per CDR3 protein. The profile shows about 410,000 distinct CDR3 sequences, approximately 15% of them singletons. Sequenced material: blood. These receptors originate from a man aged 18 to 30 with Graves' ophthalmopathy. CDR3s include the opening cysteine and the closing phenylalanine or tryptophan. Each record gives: D gene, V gene, J gene, clone size, CDR3 DNA, CDR3 protein. A D gene is named only where the DNA matches it firmly. The size entry is marked missing in some rows and otherwise reads once, few, many or a size class.

d_gene: -; v_gene: TRBV5-1; j_gene: TRBJ2-7; abundance: many; CDR3nt: TGCGCCAGCAGCCTGCTGTTGGGGCGTGAATACGAGCAGTACTTC; CDR3aa: CASSLLLGREYEQYF
d_gene: -; v_gene: TRBV10-3; j_gene: TRBJ2-1; abundance: many; CDR3nt: TGTGCCACAAGGACGTTGGAAGACAATGAGCAGTTCTTC; CDR3aa: CATRTLEDNEQFF
d_gene: TRBD2; v_gene: TRBV27; j_gene: TRBJ2-1; abundance: -; CDR3nt: TGTGCCAGCAGTTTATCAGCGGGAGGGCCTATATACAATGAGCAGTTCTTC; CDR3aa: CASSLSAGGPIYNEQFF
d_gene: -; v_gene: TRBV27; j_gene: TRBJ2-3; abundance: many; CDR3nt: TGTGCCAGCACCCACCCAGACAGGAGTGGCACAGATACGCAGTATTTT; CDR3aa: CASTHPDRSGTDTQYF
d_gene: -; v_gene: TRBV30; j_gene: TRBJ2-7; abundance: many; CDR3nt: TGTGCCTGGAACGCAGGGGGGGCCTACGAGCAGTACTTC; CDR3aa: CAWNAGGAYEQYF
d_gene: TRBD2; v_gene: TRBV10-2; j_gene: TRBJ2-7; abundance: many; CDR3nt: TGCGCCAGCAGTGAGAACCCGACTAGCGATAGGGGCTACGAGCAGTACTTC; CDR3aa: CASSENPTSDRGYEQYF
d_gene: -; v_gene: TRBV12-3/TRBV12-4; j_gene: TRBJ1-5; abundance: many; CDR3nt: TGTGCCAGCAGTCATCAGCCCCAGCATTTT; CDR3aa: CASSHQPQHF
d_gene: -; v_gene: TRBV29-1; j_gene: TRBJ1-2; abundance: few; CDR3nt: TGCAGCGGTTCAGGAGGGTATGGCTACACCTTC; CDR3aa: CSGSGGYGYTF
d_gene: TRBD1; v_gene: TRBV5-5; j_gene: TRBJ2-7; abundance: many; CDR3nt: TGTGCCAGCAGCCTACAGGGGACCCCCTACGAGCAGTACTTC; CDR3aa: CASSLQGTPYEQYF
d_gene: TRBD2; v_gene: TRBV6-5; j_gene: TRBJ2-3; abundance: few; CDR3nt: TGTGCCAGCAGTTACGGTGCGGGGGGGGTTTTAGATACGCAGTATTTT; CDR3aa: CASSYGAGGVLDTQYF